The 11 T cell receptor beta chains in this list originate from one sample, sequenced in a study of CD8 T cells in Susac syndrome. Random hexamers primed reverse transcription of about 0.5 to 1 ug RNA. TCRdb re-analysed the immunoSEQ multiplex PCR reads in MiXCR, keeping a single row per CDR3 protein. The data hold approximately 120,000 distinct CDR3 sequences, with 90% to 95% observed a single time. The sequenced material came from CD4+ T cells from PBMCs. Receptors originate from a human donor in good health.

The chain has TRBV7-2 and TRBJ1-2; 7 bases are a match to TRBD1. Looked up from germline, CDR1 is SGHTA and CDR2 is FQGNSA. With 0 bases clipped from V and 2 bases from J, the junction kept 12 bases outside the gene matches. This CDR3 region has 18 residues. The CDR3 region is CASSLARIPRGGNYGYTF. The CDR3 DNA reads TGTGCCAGCAGCTTAGCGCGAATCCCCAGGGGGGGAAACTATGGCTACACCTTC. Using reference TRBV7-2 and TRBJ1-2 for the parts outside the CDR3, the full variable domain is GAGVSQSPSNKVTEKGKDVELRCDPISGHTALYWYRQSLGQGLEFLIYFQGNSAPDKSGLPSDRFSAERTGGSVSTLTIQRTQQEDSAVYLCASSLARIPRGGNYGYTFGSGTRLTVV.

The chain links TRBV24-1 to TRBJ2-1, with TRBD2 matching 9 bases. CDR1 is KGHDR, CDR2 SFDVKD, per germline. V lost 5 bases, J lost 8 bases, and 6 bases stayed unmatched. The CDR3 has 14 residues. This CDR3 is CATSASSGADEQFF. CDR3 DNA sequence: TGTGCCACCAGTGCTTCTAGCGGGGCCGATGAGCAGTTCTTC.

This clonotype is a singleton in its sample. The genes are TRBV5-1 and TRBJ2-7, with 9 bases identical to TRBD1. V lost 4 bases to trimming and J lost 1 base; unmatched junction nucleotides: 6. The CDR3 has 15 residues. Germline V gives CDR1 SGHRS, CDR2 YFSETQ. The CDR3 nucleotides read TGCGCCAGCAGCCTCCCGGGACAGGGATCCTACGAGCAGTACTTC. The encoded protein is CASSLPGQGSYEQYF.

CDR3 sequence reads: CASSGDRGREERAFF. CDR3 nucleotides: TGTGCCAGCAGTGGGGACAGGGGCCGGGAGGAGCGAGCTTTCTTT. The chain combines TRBV2 with TRBJ1-1; 10 bases align to TRBD1. V lost 4 bases to trimming and J lost 10 bases; unmatched junction nucleotides: 12. The CDR3 consists of 15 residues. Germline V gene lookup returns CDR1 SNHLY and CDR2 FYNNEI.

The rearrangement uses TRBV6-2 or TRBV6-3 and TRBJ1-1; D is ambiguous. Trimming removed 2 bases at V and 0 bases at J, with 10 bases between. CDR3 length: 15 residues. CDR1 and CDR2 from the germline V gene are MNHEY and SVGEGT. In DNA, the CDR3 is TGTGCCAGCAGTTACGGTGGTACGTTGAACACTGAAGCTTTCTTT. Translated: CASSYGGTLNTEAFF.

The J gene is TRBJ2-7, the V gene TRBV5-6; no clear D gene. The CDR3 is made up of 13 amino acids. Between the trimmed V and J ends, which lost 2 bases and 5 bases, there was a span of 11 bases. Germline loops: CDR1 SGHDT, CDR2 YYEEEE. The CDR3 nucleotides are TGTGCCAGCAGCTTAGTCTTATCCCACGAGCAGTACTTC. Residues: CASSLVLSHEQYF.

The chain links TRBV29-1 to TRBJ1-2; D call uncertain. V shed 8 bases and J shed 7 bases, with 20 bases lying between them. The CDR3 is 13 residues long. Germline V CDR1 and CDR2: SQVTM, ANQGSEA. CDR3 amino acids: CSSQGQTLSGYTF. The DNA of the CDR3 is TGCAGCTCCCAAGGGCAGACCCTATCTGGCTACACCTTC.

The chain carries TRBV7-9 and TRBJ2-1, with 9 bases that match TRBD1. Per the germline V gene, CDR1 is SEHNR and CDR2 is FQNEAQ (reference sequence). This CDR3 comprises 15 residues. V shed 5 bases, J shed 4 bases, and the junction held 6 bases outside the gene matches. CDR3 nucleotide sequence: TGTGCCAGCAGCCCGGGACAGGGATTTTACAATGAGCAGTTCTTC. It codes for CASSPGQGFYNEQFF.

This chain uses TRBV6-6 with TRBJ2-1; 8 nucleotides line up with TRBD2. Germline CDR1 and CDR2: MNHNY and SVGAGI (reference sequence). V was pared by 7 bases and J by 2 bases, with 4 bases of the junction left unmatched. The CDR3 runs 14 residues. CDR3 loop: CASTLLAAYNEQFF. The CDR3 DNA reads as TGTGCCAGCACTTTACTAGCGGCCTACAATGAGCAGTTCTTC.

The chain employs TRBV5-1 and TRBJ2-7; 11 bases agree with TRBD2. The CDR3 covers 17 residues. V lost 4 bases, J lost 2 bases, and 11 bases stayed unmatched. The V gene's germline CDR1 is SGHRS and CDR2 YFSETQ. CDR3 residues: CASSLLGGTSGTYEQYF. CDR3 nucleotide sequence: TGCGCCAGCAGCCTACTGGGGGGGACTAGCGGAACCTACGAGCAGTACTTC.

The CDR3 spells CSAGPNTGELFF. The CDR3 coding sequence is TGCAGTGCCGGACCCAACACCGGGGAGCTGTTTTTT. This rearrangement joins TRBV20-1 to TRBJ2-2; D gene ambiguous. The CDR3 has 12 amino acids. Trimming shortened V by 6 bases and J by 2 bases, and 7 bases separated the two germline ends. The V gene's germline CDR1 is DFQATT and CDR2 SNEGSKA (reference sequence).